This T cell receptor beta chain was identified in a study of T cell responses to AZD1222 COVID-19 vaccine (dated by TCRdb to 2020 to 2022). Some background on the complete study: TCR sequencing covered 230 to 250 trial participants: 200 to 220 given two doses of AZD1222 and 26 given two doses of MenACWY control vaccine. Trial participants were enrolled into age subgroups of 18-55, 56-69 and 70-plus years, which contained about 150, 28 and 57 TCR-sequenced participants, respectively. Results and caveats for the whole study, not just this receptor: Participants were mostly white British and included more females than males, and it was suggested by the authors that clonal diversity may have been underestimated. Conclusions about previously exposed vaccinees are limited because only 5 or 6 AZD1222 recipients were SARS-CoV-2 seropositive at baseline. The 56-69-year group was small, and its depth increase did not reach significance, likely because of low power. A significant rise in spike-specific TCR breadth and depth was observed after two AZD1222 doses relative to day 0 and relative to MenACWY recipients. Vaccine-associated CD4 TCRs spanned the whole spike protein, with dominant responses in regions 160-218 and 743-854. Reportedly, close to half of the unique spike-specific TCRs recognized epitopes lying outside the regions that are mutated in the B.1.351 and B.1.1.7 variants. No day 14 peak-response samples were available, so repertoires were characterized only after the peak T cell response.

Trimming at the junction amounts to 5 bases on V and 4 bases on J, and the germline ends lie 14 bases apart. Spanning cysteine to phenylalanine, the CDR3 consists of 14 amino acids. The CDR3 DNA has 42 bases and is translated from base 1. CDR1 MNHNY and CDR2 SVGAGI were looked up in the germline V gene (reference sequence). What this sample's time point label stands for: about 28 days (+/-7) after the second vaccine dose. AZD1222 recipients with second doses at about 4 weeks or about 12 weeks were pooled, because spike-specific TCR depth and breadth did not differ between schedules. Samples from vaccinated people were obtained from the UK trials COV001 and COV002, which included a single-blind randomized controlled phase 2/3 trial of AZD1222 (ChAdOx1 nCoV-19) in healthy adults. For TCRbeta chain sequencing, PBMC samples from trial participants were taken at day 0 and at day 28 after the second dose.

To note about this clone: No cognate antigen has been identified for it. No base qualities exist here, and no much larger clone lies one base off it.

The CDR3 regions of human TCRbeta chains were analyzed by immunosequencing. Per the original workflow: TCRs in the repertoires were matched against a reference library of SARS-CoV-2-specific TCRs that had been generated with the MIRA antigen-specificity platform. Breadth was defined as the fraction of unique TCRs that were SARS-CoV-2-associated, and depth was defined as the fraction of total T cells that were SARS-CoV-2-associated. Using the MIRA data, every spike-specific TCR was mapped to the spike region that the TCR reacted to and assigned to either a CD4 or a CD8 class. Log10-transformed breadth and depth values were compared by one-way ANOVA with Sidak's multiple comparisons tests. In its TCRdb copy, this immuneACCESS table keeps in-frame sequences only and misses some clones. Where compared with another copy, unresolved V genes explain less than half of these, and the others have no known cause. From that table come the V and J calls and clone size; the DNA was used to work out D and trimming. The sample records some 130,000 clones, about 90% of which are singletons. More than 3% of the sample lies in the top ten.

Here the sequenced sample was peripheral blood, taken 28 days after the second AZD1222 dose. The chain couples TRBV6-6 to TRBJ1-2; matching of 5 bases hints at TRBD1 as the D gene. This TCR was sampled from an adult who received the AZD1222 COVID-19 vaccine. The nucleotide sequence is TGTGCCAGCAGTCCGCAGGGAGGGCTCTATGGCTACACCTTC. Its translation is CASSPQGGLYGYTF.